The 25 T cell receptor beta chains below all came from one sample that was sequenced in a study of chemoradiotherapy in HPV16-positive cancers. Using immunoSEQ multiplex PCR, the repertoire was profiled, and TCRdb retains in-frame clones only, with some absent. The sample includes thousands of clones, approximately 90% of them seen just once. Sample: tumor tissue, taken from a patient who underwent chemoradiotherapy. These receptors all stem from a human donor with HPV-associated anogenital cancer.

In DNA form, the CDR3 reads TGTGCCAGCAGCCCCCGGCAGGGGGCAGCAGATACGCAGTATTTT. Translation gives CASSPRQGAADTQYF. This chain links TRBV7-2 with TRBJ2-3, with TRBD1 matching 8 bases. CDR3 length equals 15 residues. Per the germline V gene, CDR1 is SGHTA and CDR2 is FQGNSA. V dropped 5 bases and J dropped 4; count of bases not matched to a gene: 8.

The chain recombines TRBV7-9 with TRBJ1-1; possibly TRBD1 for D (5 bases). Trimming shortened V by 0 bases and J by 4 bases, and 18 bases separated the two germline ends. CDR1 and CDR2 (germline): SEHNR, FQNEAQ (reference sequence). This CDR3 comprises 17 residues. CDR3 DNA: TGTGCCAGCAGCTTAGCACATAGGACGGCTAGGGGCACTGAAGCTTTCTTT. Translation gives CASSLAHRTARGTEAFF. The variable domain in full, with the rest retrieved from reference TRBV7-9 and TRBJ1-1, is DTGVSQNPRHKITKRGQNVTFRCDPISEHNRLYWYRQTLGQGPEFLTYFQNEAQLEKSRLLSDRFSAERPKGSFSTLEIQRTEQGDSAMYLCASSLAHRTARGTEAFFGQGTRLTVV.

J is TRBJ2-3 and V is TRBV7-2; 7 nucleotides match TRBD2. Losses at the gene ends were 5 bases for V and 4 bases for J; bases not matched to a gene: 6. Per the germline V gene, CDR1 is SGHTA and CDR2 is FQGNSA. The CDR3 loop spans 14 amino acids. CDR3 nucleotides: TGTGCCAGCAGCGTCGGACTAGACGCAGATACGCAGTATTTT. Translated: CASSVGLDADTQYF.

The chain carries TRBV2 and TRBJ2-2, with D tentatively TRBD2 (5 bases). The CDR3 consists of 14 residues. The V and J ends lost 6 bases and 4 bases respectively, with 12 bases between them. Germline CDR1 reads SNHLY; CDR2 reads FYNNEI. The CDR3, as DNA: TGTGCCAGCAGGGAGGTAGAATCCACCGGGGAGCTGTTTTTT. Its translation is CASREVESTGELFF.

The chain recombines TRBV6-1 with TRBJ2-7; tentative D call: TRBD2 (6 bases). Looked up from germline, CDR1 is MNHNS and CDR2 is SASEGT. This CDR3 contains 15 residues. Trimming shortened V by 8 bases and J by 0 bases, and 17 bases separated the two germline ends. CDR3 protein: CASELGGASSYEQYF. Written as DNA, the CDR3 is TGTGCCAGCGAACTTGGCGGGGCGAGCTCCTACGAGCAGTACTTC.

The rearrangement uses TRBV10-3 and TRBJ1-1, with a tentative D call TRBD1 (5 bases). Germline CDR1 ENHRY, CDR2 SYGVKD. The CDR3 covers 14 residues. V lost 7 bases and J lost 2, with 14 bases in between. The CDR3 protein is CAIKGTTSNTEAFF. In nucleotides, the CDR3 is TGTGCCATCAAAGGGACCACCTCCAACACTGAAGCTTTCTTT.

This clone was counted once. The chain links TRBV6-5 to TRBJ1-6, with D possibly matching TRBD1 (6 bases). Trimming pared 5 bases from V and 3 bases from J, leaving 8 bases between. The CDR3 has 14 residues. Germline CDR1 and CDR2: MNHEY and SVGAGI. The CDR3 DNA sequence: TGTGCCAGCAGTCGGACAGTCTATAATTCACCCCTCCACTTT. Its protein product is CASSRTVYNSPLHF.

The V and J genes are TRBV6-5 and TRBJ1-4, with 7 bases that match TRBD1. This CDR3 has 14 residues. Losses at the gene ends were 5 bases for V and 8 bases for J; bases not matched to a gene: 8. The germline gives CDR1 MNHEY, CDR2 SVGAGI. The CDR3 here is CASSPTGEWEKLFF. CDR3 DNA: TGTGCCAGCAGTCCCACAGGGGAGTGGGAAAAACTGTTTTTT.

This clone appeared once. The chain couples TRBV29-1 to TRBJ1-5; tentatively, D is TRBD1 (5 bases). The CDR3 has 13 residues. Trimming left V 6 bases short and J 0 bases short, with 9 bases between. The V gene's germline CDR1 is SQVTM and CDR2 ANQGSEA. Written as DNA, the CDR3 is TGCAGCGTCGGGACGGATAGCAATCAGCCCCAGCATTTT. As protein: CSVGTDSNQPQHF.

This rearrangement joins TRBV27 to TRBJ1-1, with 7 positions matching TRBD1. The CDR3 covers 14 residues. The V gene end was trimmed by 6 bases and the J gene end by 1 base; junction bases not matched to a gene: 5. Per germline, CDR1 MNHEY and CDR2 SMNVEV (reference sequence). The CDR3 loop reads CASSDHRGNTEAFF. The CDR3 DNA is TGTGCCAGCAGCGATCACAGGGGGAACACTGAAGCTTTCTTT.

The rearrangement links TRBV6-1 to TRBJ1-2, with a weak D call TRBD1 (5 bases). V was clipped by 7 bases and J by 3 bases, with 15 bases between them. The germline V gene has CDR1 MNHNS and CDR2 SASEGT. The CDR3 totals 14 residues. The CDR3 nucleotides read TGTGCCAGCAATAAGGGGAACGCGCACTATGGCTACACCTTC. Protein: CASNKGNAHYGYTF.

CDR3 DNA sequence: TGTGCCAGTATCCTCCAAGGGCCGCGGGGGAACACTGAAGCTTTCTTT. Amino acid sequence: CASILQGPRGNTEAFF. The rearrangement uses TRBV19 and TRBJ1-1; D gene unclear. Trimming cost V 7 bases and J 1 base, with 19 bases left between them. This CDR3 has 16 amino acids. In germline, CDR1 is LNHDA, CDR2 SQIVND (reference sequence). The variable domain in full, with the rest retrieved from reference TRBV19 and TRBJ1-1, is DGGITQSPKYLFRKEGQNVTLSCEQNLNHDAMYWYRQDPGQGLRLIYYSQIVNDFQKGDIAEGYSVSREKKESFPLTVTSAQKNPTAFYLCASILQGPRGNTEAFFGQGTRLTVV.

V is TRBV5-6 and J is TRBJ1-1; 7 nucleotides line up with TRBD1. The germline gives CDR1 SGHDT, CDR2 YYEEEE. With 0 bases clipped from V and 0 bases from J, the junction kept 2 bases outside the gene matches. This CDR3 is built from 15 residues. CDR3 sequence: CASSLGQGMNTEAFF. DNA for the CDR3: TGTGCCAGCAGCTTGGGACAGGGCATGAACACTGAAGCTTTCTTT. Using reference TRBV5-6 and TRBJ1-1 for the parts outside the CDR3, the full variable domain is DAGVTQSPTHLIKTRGQQVTLRCSPKSGHDTVSWYQQALGQGPQFIFQYYEEEERQRGNFPDRFSGHQFPNYSSELNVNALLLGDSALYLCASSLGQGMNTEAFFGQGTRLTVV.

This chain connects TRBV5-1 to TRBJ1-6, with TRBD1 matching 8 bases. Germline-derived CDR1 and CDR2 are SGHRS and YFSETQ. This CDR3 region has 15 residues. V trimming: 2 bases; J trimming: 5 bases; junction bases outside the gene matches: 3. CDR3: CASSFTGGDNSPLHF. The DNA for the CDR3 is TGCGCCAGCAGCTTTACAGGGGGGGATAATTCACCCCTCCACTTT.

This chain joins TRBV18 and TRBJ1-1; the match to TRBD1 covers 7 bases. The V gene end was trimmed by 3 bases and the J gene end by 8 bases; junction bases not matched to a gene: 6. The CDR3 contains 13 residues. Germline loops: CDR1 KGHSH, CDR2 LQKENI. The CDR3 region is CASSPTGVGEAFF. CDR3 in DNA: TGTGCCAGCTCACCCACAGGGGTTGGGGAAGCTTTCTTT.

V is TRBV5-1 and J is TRBJ2-1; D may match TRBD1 or TRBD2 (6 bases each). Germline CDR1 and CDR2: SGHRS and YFSETQ. V was clipped by 4 bases and J by 4 bases, with 12 bases between them. This CDR3 is 14 amino acids long. The CDR3 nucleotides are TGCGCCAGCAGCGGAACGGGGGCATACAATGAGCAGTTCTTC. Amino acids: CASSGTGAYNEQFF.

The chain has TRBV7-6 and TRBJ2-3, with TRBD2 matching 9 bases. The V and J ends lost 5 bases and 1 base, in that order; junction bases with no gene match: 4. The germline gives CDR1 SGHVS, CDR2 FNYEAQ. This CDR3 region has 15 residues. CDR3 amino acids: CASSRERGGTDTQYF. Written as DNA, the CDR3 is TGTGCCAGCAGCCGTGAGCGGGGGGGCACAGATACGCAGTATTTT. Variable domain in full (rest from reference TRBV7-6 and TRBJ2-3): GAGVSQSPRYKVTKRGQDVALRCDPISGHVSLYWYRQALGQGPEFLTYFNYEAQQDKSGLPNDRFSAERPEGSISTLTIQRTEQRDSAMYRCASSRERGGTDTQYFGPGTRLTVL.

The chain is built from TRBV7-2 and TRBJ1-2; 10 bases line up with TRBD1. The CDR3 is made up of 15 amino acids. The V gene's germline CDR1 is SGHTA and CDR2 FQGNSA. V was clipped by 5 bases and J by 4 bases; unmatched bases: 7. CDR3 coding DNA: TGTGCCAGCAGCCCCAGACAGGGGGCCACCTATGGCTACACCTTC. It is translated as CASSPRQGATYGYTF.

This clone was picked up one time. This chain joins TRBV6-5 and TRBJ1-6, with D hard to call. V shed 2 bases and J shed 10 bases, with 15 bases lying between them. The CDR3 runs to 15 residues. Per germline, CDR1 MNHEY and CDR2 SVGAGI. The CDR3: CASSYDWTRGSPLHF. In DNA form, the CDR3 reads TGTGCCAGCAGTTACGATTGGACCCGGGGATCACCCCTCCACTTT.

This sequence joins TRBV6-1 and TRBJ2-3, with D hard to call. V gave up 7 bases and J gave up 4 bases, with 15 bases separating them. Germline V gene lookup returns CDR1 MNHNS and CDR2 SASEGT. This CDR3 is built from 14 residues. The CDR3 sequence: CASTPRPEADTQYF. CDR3 sequence (DNA): TGTGCCAGCACCCCTAGGCCCGAGGCAGATACGCAGTATTTT.

The chain joins TRBV2 to TRBJ2-5; 12 bases are a match to TRBD2. CDR3 size: 19 residues. V shed 1 base, J shed 3 bases, and the junction held 12 bases outside the gene matches. CDR1 and CDR2 (germline): SNHLY, FYNNEI. CDR3 protein: CASSEDGASGGARKETQYF. In nucleotides, the CDR3 is TGTGCCAGCAGTGAAGATGGGGCTAGCGGGGGGGCCAGGAAAGAGACCCAGTACTTC.

The chain is built from TRBV5-4 and TRBJ2-4; the match to TRBD2 covers 9 bases. The V gene end was trimmed by 4 bases and the J gene end by 3 bases; junction bases not matched to a gene: 11. From germline, CDR1 is SGHNT and CDR2 YYREEE (reference sequence). The CDR3 consists of 17 residues. Here the CDR3 DNA reads TGTGCCAGCAGCCAAGCGGGGGGACAAAAGGGCAAAAACATTCAGTACTTC. It encodes CASSQAGGQKGKNIQYF.

The chain uses TRBV5-4 and TRBJ1-1; 11 bases map to TRBD1. CDR1 is SGHNT and CDR2 is YYREEE in the germline V gene (reference sequence). V lost 0 bases and J lost 5; bases outside the gene matches: 12. The CDR3 runs 18 residues. The CDR3 sequence: CASSLGDRGNWLVTEAFF. CDR3 in DNA: TGTGCCAGCAGCTTGGGGGACAGGGGGAATTGGTTAGTTACTGAAGCTTTCTTT.

The chain recombines TRBV18 with TRBJ2-3; possibly TRBD2 for D (5 bases). From germline, CDR1 is KGHSH and CDR2 LQKENI. CDR3 length equals 14 residues. Trimming cost V 11 bases and J 4 bases, with 19 bases left between them. The CDR3 spells CALTRADQPDTQYF. In nucleotides, the CDR3 is TGTGCCCTCACGCGGGCGGACCAACCAGATACGCAGTATTTT.

J is TRBJ1-2 and V is TRBV19; D possibly corresponds to TRBD1 (6 bases). V lost 6 bases and J 6 bases, leaving 14 bases between the germline ends. In germline, CDR1 is LNHDA, CDR2 SQIVND (reference sequence). CDR3 length equals 13 residues. CDR3 DNA: TGTGCCAGTAGCCCGACAGGCAGCAATGGCTACACCTTC. Amino acids: CASSPTGSNGYTF.